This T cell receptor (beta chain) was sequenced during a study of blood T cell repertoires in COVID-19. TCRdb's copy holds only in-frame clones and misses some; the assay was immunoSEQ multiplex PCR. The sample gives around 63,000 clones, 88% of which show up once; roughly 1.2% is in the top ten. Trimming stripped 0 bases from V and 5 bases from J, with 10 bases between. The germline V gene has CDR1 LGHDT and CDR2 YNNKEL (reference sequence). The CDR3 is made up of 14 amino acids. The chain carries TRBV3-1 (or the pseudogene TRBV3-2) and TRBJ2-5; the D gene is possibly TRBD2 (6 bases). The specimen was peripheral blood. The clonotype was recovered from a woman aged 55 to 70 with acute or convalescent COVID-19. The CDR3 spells CASSQDAGRETQYF. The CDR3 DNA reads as TGTGCCAGCAGCCAAGATGCAGGGAGGGAGACCCAGTACTTC.